The next 2 T cell receptor beta chains were all read from a single sample in a study of immune evolution from preneoplasia to lung adenocarcinoma. The protocol was immunoSEQ multiplex PCR, while the TCRdb copy is restricted to in-frame clones and leaves out a portion. This sample has some 5,000 clones, with around three quarters found just once. Material for sequencing was FFPE lung adenocarcinoma in situ tissue. Every receptor here comes from a person aged 55 to 79 with lung adenocarcinoma.

In this sample, this clone turned up a few times. The chain carries TRBV2 and TRBJ2-3; D gene unclear. The CDR3 spans 15 residues. Trimming shortened V by 6 bases and J by 3 bases, and 16 bases separated the two germline ends. CDR1 and CDR2 (germline): SNHLY, FYNNEI. The CDR3 protein is CASSPDLVGTDTQYF. The DNA of the CDR3 is TGTGCCAGCAGCCCCGATCTGGTCGGGACAGATACGCAGTATTTT. Looking up the rest from reference TRBV2 and TRBJ2-3 gives the full variable domain: EPEVTQTPSHQVTQMGQEVILRCVPISNHLYFYWYRQILGQKVEFLVSFYNNEISEKSEIFDDQFSVERPDGSNFTLKIRSTKLEDSAMYFCASSPDLVGTDTQYFGPGTRLTVL.

The chain uses TRBV12-5 and TRBJ1-6; no firm D call. This CDR3 is 13 amino acids long. Per the germline V gene, CDR1 is LGHNT and CDR2 is FRNRAP. V was cut by 3 bases and J by 8 bases, with 8 bases left in between. This CDR3 is CASGLVQDSPLHF. The CDR3 region has the DNA TGTGCTAGTGGTTTAGTCCAGGATTCACCCCTCCACTTT.